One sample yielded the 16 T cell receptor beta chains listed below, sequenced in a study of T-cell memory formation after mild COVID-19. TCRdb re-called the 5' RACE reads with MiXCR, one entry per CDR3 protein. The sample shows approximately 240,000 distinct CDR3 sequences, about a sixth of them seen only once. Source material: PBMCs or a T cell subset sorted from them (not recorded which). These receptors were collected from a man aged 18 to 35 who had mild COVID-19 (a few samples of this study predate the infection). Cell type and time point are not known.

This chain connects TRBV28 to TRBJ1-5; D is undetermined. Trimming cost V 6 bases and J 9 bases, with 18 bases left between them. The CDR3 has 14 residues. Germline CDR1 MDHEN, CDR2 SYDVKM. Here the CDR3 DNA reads TGTGCCAGCAGGAGCACAGTCCCGCTTTCGCCCCAGCATTTT. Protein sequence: CASRSTVPLSPQHF.

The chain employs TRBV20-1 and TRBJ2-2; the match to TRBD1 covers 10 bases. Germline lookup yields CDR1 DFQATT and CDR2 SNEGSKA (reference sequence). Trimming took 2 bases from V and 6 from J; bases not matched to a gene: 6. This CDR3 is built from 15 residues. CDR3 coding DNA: TGCAGTGCTAGAAGTGGCGGGACAGGGGCCGGGGAGCTGTTTTTT. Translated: CSARSGGTGAGELFF.

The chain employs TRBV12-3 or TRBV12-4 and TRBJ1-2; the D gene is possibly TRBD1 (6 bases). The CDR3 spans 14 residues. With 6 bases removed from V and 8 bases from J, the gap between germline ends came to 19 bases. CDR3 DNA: TGTGCCAGCAGACCCCGGGACAAAGTTCAGGGCTACACCTTC. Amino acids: CASRPRDKVQGYTF.

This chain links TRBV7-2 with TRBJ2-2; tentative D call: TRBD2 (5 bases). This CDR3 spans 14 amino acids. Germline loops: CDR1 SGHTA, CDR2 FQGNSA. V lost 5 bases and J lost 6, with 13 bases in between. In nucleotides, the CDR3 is TGTGCCAGCAGCGAGGGCGTCGGAGCCGGGGAGCTGTTTTTT. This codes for CASSEGVGAGELFF.

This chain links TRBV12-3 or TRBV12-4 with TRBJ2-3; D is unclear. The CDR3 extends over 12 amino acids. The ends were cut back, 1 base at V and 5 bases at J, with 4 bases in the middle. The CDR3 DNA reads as TGTGCCAGCAGTTTAGGCCTAGATACGCAGTATTTT. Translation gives CASSLGLDTQYF.

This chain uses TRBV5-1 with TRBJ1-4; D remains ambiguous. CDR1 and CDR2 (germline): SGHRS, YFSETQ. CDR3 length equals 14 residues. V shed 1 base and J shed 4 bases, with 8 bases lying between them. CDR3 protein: CASSLLSYNEKLFF. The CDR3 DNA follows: TGCGCCAGCAGCTTGCTCAGCTATAATGAAAAACTGTTTTTT. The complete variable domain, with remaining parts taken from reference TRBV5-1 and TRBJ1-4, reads KAGVTQTPRYLIKTRGQQVTLSCSPISGHRSVSWYQQTPGQGLQFLFEYFSETQRNKGNFPGRFSGRQFSNSRSEMNVSTLELGDSALYLCASSLLSYNEKLFFGSGTQLSVL.

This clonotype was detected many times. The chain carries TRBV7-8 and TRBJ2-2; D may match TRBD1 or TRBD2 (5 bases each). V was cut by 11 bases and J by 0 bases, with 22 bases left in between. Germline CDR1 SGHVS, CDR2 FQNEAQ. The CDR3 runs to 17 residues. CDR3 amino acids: CAWGRLLLGSNTGELFF. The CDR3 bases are TGTGCCTGGGGACGGCTACTTCTGGGTTCGAACACCGGGGAGCTGTTTTTT.

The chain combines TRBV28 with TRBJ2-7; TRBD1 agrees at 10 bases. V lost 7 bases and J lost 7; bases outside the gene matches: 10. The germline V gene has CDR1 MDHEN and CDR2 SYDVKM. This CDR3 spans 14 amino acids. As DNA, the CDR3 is TGTGCCAGCACCGCCGCCGGGACAGGGGTTGAGCAGTACGTC. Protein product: CASTAAGTGVEQYV.

The CDR3 DNA follows: TGTGCCAGCAGCCATGGACGGTCTAGCGGTAACCAAGAGACCCAGTACTTC. It encodes CASSHGRSSGNQETQYF. The V and J genes are TRBV3-1 and TRBJ2-5; the match to TRBD2 covers 7 bases. The CDR3 has 17 residues. Germline lookup yields CDR1 LGHDT and CDR2 YNNKEL (reference sequence). V dropped 3 bases and J dropped 0; count of bases not matched to a gene: 10.

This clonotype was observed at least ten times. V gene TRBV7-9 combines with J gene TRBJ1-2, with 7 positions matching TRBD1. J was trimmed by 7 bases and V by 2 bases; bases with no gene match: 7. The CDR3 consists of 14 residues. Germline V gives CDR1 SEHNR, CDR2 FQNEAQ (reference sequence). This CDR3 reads CASSLSMTGSGYTF. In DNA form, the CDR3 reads TGTGCCAGCAGCTTATCTATGACAGGGTCTGGCTACACCTTC.

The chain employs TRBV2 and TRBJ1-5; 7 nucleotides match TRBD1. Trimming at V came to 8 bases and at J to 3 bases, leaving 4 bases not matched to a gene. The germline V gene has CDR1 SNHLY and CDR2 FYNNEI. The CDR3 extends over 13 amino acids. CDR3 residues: CASLQGSNQPQHF. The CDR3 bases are TGTGCCAGCTTACAGGGGTCCAATCAGCCCCAGCATTTT.

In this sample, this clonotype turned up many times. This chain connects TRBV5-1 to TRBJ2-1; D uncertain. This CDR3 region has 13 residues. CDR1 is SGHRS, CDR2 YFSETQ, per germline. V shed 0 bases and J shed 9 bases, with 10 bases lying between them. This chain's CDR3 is CASSLVLAGEQFF. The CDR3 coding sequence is TGCGCCAGCAGCTTGGTCTTAGCTGGTGAGCAGTTCTTC.

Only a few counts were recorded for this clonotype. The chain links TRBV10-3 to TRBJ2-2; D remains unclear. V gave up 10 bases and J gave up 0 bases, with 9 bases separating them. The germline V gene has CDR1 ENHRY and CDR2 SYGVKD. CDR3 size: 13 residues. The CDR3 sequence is CATSTPNTGELFF. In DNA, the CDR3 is TGTGCCACCTCGACACCGAACACCGGGGAGCTGTTTTTT.

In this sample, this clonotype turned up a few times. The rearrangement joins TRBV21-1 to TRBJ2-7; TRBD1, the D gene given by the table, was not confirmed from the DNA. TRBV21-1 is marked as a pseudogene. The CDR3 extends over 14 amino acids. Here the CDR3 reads CASQLKRGEREQYV. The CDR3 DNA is TGTGCCAGTCAACTCAAGAGGGGGGAGCGGGAGCAGTACGTC.

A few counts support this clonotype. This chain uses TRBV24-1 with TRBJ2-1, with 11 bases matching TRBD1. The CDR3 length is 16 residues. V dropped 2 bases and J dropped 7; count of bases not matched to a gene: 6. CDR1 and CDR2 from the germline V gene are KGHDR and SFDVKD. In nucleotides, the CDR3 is TGTGCCACCAGTGATTCCCCGGGACAGGGGGGAAATGAGCAGTTCTTC. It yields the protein CATSDSPGQGGNEQFF.

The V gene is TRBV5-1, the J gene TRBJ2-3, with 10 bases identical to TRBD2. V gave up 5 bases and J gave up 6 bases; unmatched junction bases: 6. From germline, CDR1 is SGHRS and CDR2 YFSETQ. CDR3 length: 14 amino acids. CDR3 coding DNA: TGCGCCAGCAGTTCCACTAGCGGGGATGATACGCAGTATTTT. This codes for CASSSTSGDDTQYF.